These 22 T cell receptor beta chains originate from one sample sequenced in a study of T cell responses to AZD1222 COVID-19 vaccine. Produced via immunoSEQ multiplex PCR; TCRdb's table is partial and in-frame only. The sample carries 100,000 to 150,000 clones, 84% recorded once. The source material was peripheral blood, sampled 28 days after the second AZD1222 dose. The receptors were sampled from an adult who received the AZD1222 COVID-19 vaccine.

This clone is a singleton in its sample. The genes are TRBV5-8 and TRBJ1-2; a possible D gene is TRBD1 (6 bases). Trimming stripped 3 bases from V and 5 bases from J, with 17 bases between. The CDR3 contains 15 residues. Germline CDR1 and CDR2: SGHTS and YDEGEE. This CDR3 reads CASSSTGIGGYGYTF. CDR3 DNA sequence: TGTGCCAGCAGCTCTACGGGGATAGGGGGATATGGCTACACCTTC.

This chain joins TRBV2 and TRBJ1-5; 8 nucleotides align to TRBD1. The CDR3 is 15 amino acids. J gave up 8 bases and V 6 bases, and 12 bases lay outside the gene matches. Germline CDR1 is SNHLY and CDR2 is FYNNEI. CDR3 DNA sequence: TGTGCCAGCAGATCGACAGGGGCCCATGGGGAGCCCCAGCATTTT. The encoded protein is CASRSTGAHGEPQHF. Full variable domain (remainder filled in from reference TRBV2 and TRBJ1-5): EPEVTQTPSHQVTQMGQEVILRCVPISNHLYFYWYRQILGQKVEFLVSFYNNEISEKSEIFDDQFSVERPDGSNFTLKIRSTKLEDSAMYFCASRSTGAHGEPQHFGDGTRLSIL.

The chain carries TRBV27 and TRBJ2-2; TRBD1 matches at 7 bases. Germline CDR1 is MNHEY and CDR2 is SMNVEV (reference sequence). The junction had 15 bases not matched to a gene; V was cut back by 7 bases and J by 4 bases. This CDR3 is 17 amino acids long. The CDR3 nucleotides read TGTGCCAGCAACCCTGGAGTCGGACAGGCCGCCACCGGGGAGCTGTTTTTT. Its translation is CASNPGVGQAATGELFF.

The genes are TRBV7-2 and TRBJ1-2; D is uncertain. Germline V gene data show CDR1 as SGHTA and CDR2 as FQGNSA. The ends were cut back, 2 bases at V and 0 bases at J, with 7 bases in the middle. The CDR3 loop spans 14 amino acids. The CDR3 region is CASSLSPSNYGYTF. CDR3 DNA sequence: TGTGCCAGCAGCTTAAGCCCTTCTAACTATGGCTACACCTTC.

V usage is TRBV5-4 and J usage is TRBJ1-1; D not resolved. The CDR3 sequence is 12 residues long. Per germline, CDR1 SGHNT and CDR2 YYREEE (reference sequence). The V end lost 5 bases, the J end lost 5 bases, and 10 bases lay between the germline ends. The chain's CDR3 is CASRGRKTEAFF. The CDR3 DNA reads TGTGCCAGCAGAGGCCGGAAGACTGAAGCTTTCTTT.

V is TRBV28 and J is TRBJ1-1, with D hard to call. This CDR3 contains 14 residues. The germline V gene encodes CDR1 MDHEN and CDR2 SYDVKM. Trimming took off 2 bases at V and 1 base at J, with 8 bases between the two ends. The CDR3 reads CASSLRAQNTEAFF. CDR3 bases: TGTGCCAGCAGTTTAAGGGCTCAGAACACTGAAGCTTTCTTT. The complete variable domain, with remaining parts taken from reference TRBV28 and TRBJ1-1, reads DVKVTQSSRYLVKRTGEKVFLECVQDMDHENMFWYRQDPGLGLRLIYFSYDVKMKEKGDIPEGYSVSREKKERFSLILESASTNQTSMYLCASSLRAQNTEAFFGQGTRLTVV.

This chain joins TRBV6-5 and TRBJ1-4; D gene ambiguous. Trimming removed 9 bases at V and 4 bases at J, with 12 bases between. The germline gives CDR1 MNHEY, CDR2 SVGAGI. The CDR3 runs to 13 residues. The CDR3 DNA reads TGTGCCAGTCTACAGCGGGGTAATGAAAAACTGTTTTTT. This gives the protein CASLQRGNEKLFF.

CDR3 region: CASSEGGVAQPQHF. CDR3 in DNA: TGCGCCAGCAGTGAGGGAGGTGTCGCTCAGCCCCAGCATTTT. The chain is built from TRBV10-2 and TRBJ1-5, with D unclear. The CDR3 consists of 14 residues. The V and J ends lost 2 bases and 6 bases respectively, with 11 bases between them. Germline CDR1 is WSHSY and CDR2 is SAAADI.

The chain joins TRBV29-1 to TRBJ1-1; D is ambiguous. This CDR3 is built from 12 residues. From germline, CDR1 is SQVTM and CDR2 ANQGSEA. V was clipped by 5 bases and J by 7 bases, with 14 bases between them. The CDR3 spells CSVQGGIGEAFF. CDR3 DNA sequence: TGCAGCGTTCAAGGCGGAATCGGTGAAGCTTTCTTT.

This clone was seen a few times. V is TRBV24-1 and J is TRBJ1-5, with unresolved D. The CDR3 runs to 12 residues. V was trimmed by 8 bases and J by 9 bases, leaving 13 bases between them. CDR1 and CDR2 from the germline V gene are KGHDR and SFDVKD. CDR3 coding DNA: TGTGCCACCAACCAGCAAGGAGGGCCCCAGCATTTT. This encodes CATNQQGGPQHF.

The rearrangement joins TRBV2 to TRBJ2-7; weak D call: TRBD1 (5 bases). The CDR3 loop spans 12 amino acids. CDR1 is SNHLY, CDR2 FYNNEI, per germline. V lost 8 bases and J 0 bases, leaving 8 bases between the germline ends. This CDR3 is CASEDISYEQYF. CDR3 DNA sequence: TGTGCCAGCGAGGACATCTCCTACGAGCAGTACTTC.

This clone was recorded a few times. The CDR3 loop is CASRASGLYGYTF. CDR3 sequence (DNA): TGTGCCAGCAGGGCTTCAGGGCTCTATGGCTACACCTTC. The chain combines TRBV28 with TRBJ1-2; a weak D match, TRBD1 (5 bases). Trimming cost V 6 bases and J 4 bases, with 12 bases left between them. The CDR3 length is 13 residues. Per the germline V gene, CDR1 is MDHEN and CDR2 is SYDVKM.

This clone has more than one count but fewer than ten. The CDR3 region has the DNA TGCGCCAGCAGGGATCAGGGATGGACGGGGGAGACCCAGTACTTC. It specifies CASRDQGWTGETQYF. This chain joins TRBV5-1 and TRBJ2-5; D could derive from TRBD1 or TRBD2 (5 bases each). V lost 5 bases to trimming and J lost 5 bases, with 19 bases between them. This CDR3 has 15 amino acids. Germline CDR1 reads SGHRS; CDR2 reads YFSETQ. Supplemented by reference TRBV5-1 and TRBJ2-5, the full variable domain reads KAGVTQTPRYLIKTRGQQVTLSCSPISGHRSVSWYQQTPGQGLQFLFEYFSETQRNKGNFPGRFSGRQFSNSRSEMNVSTLELGDSALYLCASRDQGWTGETQYFGPGTRLLVL.

The rearrangement joins TRBV3-1 (or the pseudogene TRBV3-2) to TRBJ2-7, with D unresolved. The CDR3 sequence is 13 residues long. Trimming took off 0 bases at V and 6 bases at J, with 9 bases between the two ends. Germline lookup yields CDR1 LGHDT and CDR2 YNNKEL (reference sequence). The chain's CDR3 is CASSQDLPSEQYF. The CDR3 bases are TGTGCCAGCAGCCAAGATCTGCCATCCGAGCAGTACTTC.

V usage is TRBV27 and J usage is TRBJ1-2; 7 bases line up with TRBD1. Germline V gene data show CDR1 as MNHEY and CDR2 as SMNVEV (reference sequence). The CDR3 loop spans 13 amino acids. Unmatched junction bases numbered 4, after V lost 5 bases and J lost 4 bases. The CDR3 here is CASSPRTGYGYTF. CDR3 bases: TGTGCCAGCAGTCCGCGGACAGGCTATGGCTACACCTTC.

The chain couples TRBV10-3 to TRBJ1-5; D unresolved. This CDR3 is 14 amino acids long. V was cut by 2 bases and J by 3 bases, with 8 bases left in between. CDR1 and CDR2 from the germline V gene are ENHRY and SYGVKD. CDR3 sequence reads: CAISEGLTNQPQHF. CDR3 sequence (DNA): TGTGCCATCAGTGAGGGACTCACCAATCAGCCCCAGCATTTT.

V gene TRBV7-2 combines with J gene TRBJ2-1, with 7 nucleotides matching TRBD2. The CDR3 is 16 amino acids. Germline loops: CDR1 SGHTA, CDR2 FQGNSA. V trimming: 5 bases; J trimming: 7 bases; junction bases outside the gene matches: 14. The CDR3 loop is CASSPAPGLPTNEQFF. CDR3 sequence (DNA): TGTGCCAGCAGCCCGGCCCCGGGACTACCTACGAATGAGCAGTTCTTC.

The J gene is TRBJ1-5, the V gene TRBV19, with 10 bases fitting TRBD1. Germline V gives CDR1 LNHDA, CDR2 SQIVND (reference sequence). The junction had 12 bases not matched to a gene; V was cut back by 6 bases and J by 1 base. The CDR3 is made up of 18 amino acids. In DNA, the CDR3 is TGTGCCAGTAGATATCGGGACAGGGGTGTATCGAGCAATCAGCCCCAGCATTTT. It is translated as CASRYRDRGVSSNQPQHF.

This clone was recorded a few times. The chain carries TRBV5-1 and TRBJ2-3; TRBD1 is a possible D gene (5 bases). This CDR3 has 15 residues. Deletions cut 7 bases from V and 2 bases from J, with 17 bases between. CDR1 SGHRS and CDR2 YFSETQ come from the germline V gene. CDR3 nucleotide sequence: TGCGCCAGCCGACCCCAGGGTCCCGTCACAGATACGCAGTATTTT. Translating it yields CASRPQGPVTDTQYF.

Written as DNA, the CDR3 is TGTGCCAGCAGTGAGGGACAGTCGAACACCGGGGAGCTGTTTTTT. Amino acid sequence: CASSEGQSNTGELFF. The rearrangement uses TRBV6-4 and TRBJ2-2; 7 bases map to TRBD1. The length of the CDR3 is 15 residues. The germline gives CDR1 MRHNA, CDR2 SNTAGT. V lost 3 bases, J lost 0 bases, and 1 base stayed unmatched.

This chain uses TRBV12-5 with TRBJ2-2, with D perhaps TRBD2 (5 bases). V lost 8 bases and J 2 bases, leaving 9 bases between the germline ends. The CDR3 is made up of 13 amino acids. Per the germline V gene, CDR1 is LGHNT and CDR2 is FRNRAP. CDR3 loop: CASRAGNTGELFF. In DNA, the CDR3 is TGTGCTAGTAGGGCGGGTAACACCGGGGAGCTGTTTTTT.

This clone was recorded once. This chain links TRBV5-1 with TRBJ2-1; 8 bases are a match to TRBD1. The junction had 18 bases not matched to a gene; V was cut back by 0 bases and J by 7 bases. Germline CDR1 is SGHRS and CDR2 is YFSETQ. The CDR3 sequence is 19 residues long. The CDR3 bases are TGCGCCAGCAGCTTGGATGGTATGGCGTTTCAGGGGGCGAGAAATGAGCAGTTCTTC. This codes for CASSLDGMAFQGARNEQFF.